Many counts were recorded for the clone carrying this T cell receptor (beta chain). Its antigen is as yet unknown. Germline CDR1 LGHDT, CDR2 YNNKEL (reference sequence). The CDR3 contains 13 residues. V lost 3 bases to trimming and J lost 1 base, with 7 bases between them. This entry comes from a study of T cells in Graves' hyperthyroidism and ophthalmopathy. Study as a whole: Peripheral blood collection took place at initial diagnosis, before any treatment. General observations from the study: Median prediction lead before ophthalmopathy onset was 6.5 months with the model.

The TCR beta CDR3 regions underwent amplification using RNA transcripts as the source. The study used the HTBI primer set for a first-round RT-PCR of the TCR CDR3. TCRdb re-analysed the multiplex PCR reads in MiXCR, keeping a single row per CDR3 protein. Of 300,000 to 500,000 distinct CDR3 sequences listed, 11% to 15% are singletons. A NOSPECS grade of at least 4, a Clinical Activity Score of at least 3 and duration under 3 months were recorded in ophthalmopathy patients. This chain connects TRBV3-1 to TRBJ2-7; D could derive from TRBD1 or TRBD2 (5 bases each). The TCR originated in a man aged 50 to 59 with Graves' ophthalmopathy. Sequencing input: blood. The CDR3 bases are TGTGCCAGCAGCCAGGGGGAATCCTACGAGCAGTACTTC. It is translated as CASSQGESYEQYF.